Sequencing of this T cell receptor beta chain was carried out in a study of shared clonotypes between healthy human individuals (dated by TCRdb to 2018 to 2020). Notes on the research overall: The cohort included three men and a couple of women between 18 and 49 years of age. Per donor, three plates each were used for CD4 naive and CD4 memory, two for CD8 naive, and one for CD8 memory. To estimate repertoire size and how much clonotypes are shared between individuals, the study performed deep sequencing of blood TCR repertoires from roughly five healthy adults. Libraries were prepared and TCR repertoires were sequenced by different laboratories using diverse techniques, in order to increase sequencing depth and limit assay-specific biases. Between about 0.8 and 9 billion PBMCs per donor were obtained by leukapheresis.

The research as a whole found: When a handful of donors were compared, the shared fraction of clonotypes was 5% to 6.5% for naive CD4, less than 4% for naive CD8, roughly 2.5% for memory CD4, and around 0.4% for memory CD8. Even with the large sequencing depth, rarefaction of the sorted-subset datasets indicated that sequencing was incomplete. Naive subsets generally had larger estimated clonotype richness than memory subsets. Pairwise subsampling indicated that sequencing depth was expected to affect the degree of clonotype sharing among donors. The genetic and exposure-history diversity represented was limited by the small number of donors. Compared with non-shared clonotypes, the clonotypes found in all four sorted-subset donors had higher generation probabilities. Sampling was limited to blood, and TCR repertoires in tissue likely differ from TCR repertoires in blood.

Using the deep immunoSEQ assay, TCR CDR3 regions were amplified from genomic DNA by multiplex PCR. Extracted genomic DNA from each cell subset was spread evenly across all wells of several immunoSEQ 96-well plates, with each plate serving as a replicate. For sorted subsets, around 200 ng genomic DNA, equal to tens of thousands of T cell genomes, was loaded into each replicate PCR. Purified libraries were measured with a Qubit 3.0 fluorometer, size-checked on a Bioanalyzer 2100, and measured again with the KAPA Library Quantification kit. Each immunoSEQ 96-well plate was sequenced on its own single-read 150-cycle Illumina NextSeq 550 flow cell. On the authors' methods: Because the immunoSEQ output held only junctional sequences and lacked quality scores, the filtering could not match the filtering applied to full-length reads. To assign V/J genes and CDR3, sequences were annotated against IMGT germline references using PyIR, a Python wrapper for IgBLAST v1.9. Reads were filtered out if the reads had weak V/J assignments (E-value above 1e-6), no CDR3, stop codons, out-of-frame junctions, or ambiguous translated residues. V3J clonotypes were defined as sequences sharing an identical inferred V gene, J gene, and CDR3 amino acid sequence. To compute the percentage overlap between repertoires, the number of shared unique clonotypes was divided by the size of the smaller repertoire. Three approaches were used to assess repertoire richness: RTK rarefaction, the Chao1 estimator, and Recon v2.1 estimates of unobserved clonotypes. Generation probabilities were computed with OLGA for all TCRbeta clonotypes obtained by the gDNA method from a few donors. Not all clones reach the TCRdb copy of this immuneACCESS table, which keeps in-frame sequences only. Checked studies attribute under half of the gap to unresolved V genes and leave the rest unexplained. V and J calls and clone size are given by that table; D and trimming were obtained from the DNA. The sample table shows about 1 million clones, and 65% to 80% are seen once. The top ten clones comprise approximately 1.5% of the sample.

V loses 5 bases at its end and J loses 5 bases; junction bases beyond the gene matches: 7. Reading from cysteine to phenylalanine, the CDR3 counts 15 amino acids. Only the CDR3 DNA is retained, 45 bases long and in frame from the first base. CDR1 and CDR2, looked up from the germline V gene, are SGHNT and YENEEA. Donors were healthy HIV-negative adults with no recently reported acute infections or vaccinations. Every donor was a Caucasian adult residing in Nashville, Tennessee, USA. CD4+ T cells were enriched through magnetic negative selection, after which naive cells were positively selected on CD45RA and the remaining negative fraction served as the memory subset. Blood was collected by leukapheresis, and PBMCs were isolated by Ficoll-Histopaque density gradient centrifugation and then cryopreserved in liquid nitrogen vapor phase. Analytical flow cytometry was used to check the purity and quantity of each magnetically sorted T cell population. Each sorted fraction had its genomic DNA isolated and then quantified by UV absorbance on a Nanodrop 2000c.

About this clone itself: Its antigen has not been determined. The sample holds no much larger clone one base away, and base qualities are not on file. Within the sample, other DNA sequences also encode this same CDR3.

In this chain, TRBV11-3 is recombined with TRBJ2-2, and TRBD1 matches 8 of the central bases. The receptor comes from a man in his late teens or twenties in good health. Sequences were obtained from memory CD4+ T cells sorted from blood. In the paper's terms, the cell subset or site label means: CD45RA-negative fraction. The CDR3 in this case is CASSPGQGGTGELFF. The bases are TGTGCCAGCAGCCCCGGACAGGGAGGAACCGGGGAGCTGTTTTTT.